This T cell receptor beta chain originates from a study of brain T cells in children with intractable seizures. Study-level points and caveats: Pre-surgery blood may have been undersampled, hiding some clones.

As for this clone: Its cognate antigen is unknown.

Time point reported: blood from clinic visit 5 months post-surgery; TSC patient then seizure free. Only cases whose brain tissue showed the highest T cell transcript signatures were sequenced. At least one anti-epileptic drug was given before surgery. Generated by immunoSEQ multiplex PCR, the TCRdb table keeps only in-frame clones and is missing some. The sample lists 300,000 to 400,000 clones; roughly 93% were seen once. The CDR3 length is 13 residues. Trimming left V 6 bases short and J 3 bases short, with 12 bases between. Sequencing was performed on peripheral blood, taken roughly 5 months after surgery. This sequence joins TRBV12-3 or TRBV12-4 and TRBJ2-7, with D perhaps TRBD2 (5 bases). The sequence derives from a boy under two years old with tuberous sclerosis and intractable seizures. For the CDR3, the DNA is TGTGCCAGCAGACGGGCTAGCCACTACGAGCAGTACTTC. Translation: CASRRASHYEQYF.